Below, 9 T cell receptor beta chains from the same sample are listed, as sequenced in a study of T cells after yellow fever vaccination. TCRdb re-analysed the 5' RACE reads in MiXCR, keeping a single row per CDR3 protein. The profile covers 150,000 to 200,000 distinct CDR3 sequences, with about 6.2% appearing a single time and 2.9% taken by the ten largest. The sample in question was CD4+ T cells sorted from PBMCs, obtained on the day of the first yellow fever vaccination. The receptors come from a man in his late teens or twenties who received the YFV17D yellow fever vaccine.

This chain links TRBV5-6 with TRBJ2-7, with TRBD2 as a possible D gene (5 bases). V lost 3 bases and J 10 bases, leaving 14 bases between the germline ends. The germline CDR1 and CDR2 sequences are SGHDT and YYEEEE. CDR3 length: 12 amino acids. CDR3 nucleotides: TGTGCCAGCAGCTCCACCGGCCGGGAACAGTACGTC. It translates to CASSSTGREQYV.

This clonotype appeared a few times. The chain uses TRBV12-3 or TRBV12-4 and TRBJ2-6; a possible D gene is TRBD2 (6 bases). This CDR3 has 14 amino acids. The V end lost 6 bases, the J end lost 4 bases, and 10 bases lay between the germline ends. CDR3 nucleotides: TGTGCCAGCAGGGAGGGCTACGGGGCCAACGTCCTGACTTTC. The encoded protein is CASREGYGANVLTF.

The rearrangement uses TRBV12-3 or TRBV12-4 and TRBJ1-3; D not certain. Trimming removed 7 bases at V and 0 bases at J, with 13 bases between. This CDR3 is 15 amino acids long. The CDR3 DNA is TGTGCCAGCAATCATGACTACAGCTCTGGAAACACCATATATTTT. Encoded protein: CASNHDYSSGNTIYF.

The CDR3 spells CASSLDRGGGYTF. In DNA, the CDR3 is TGTGCCAGCAGCCTCGACAGGGGAGGTGGCTACACCTTC. The V and J genes are TRBV7-2 and TRBJ1-2; 8 bases align to TRBD1. The germline CDR1 and CDR2 sequences are SGHTA and FQGNSA. The CDR3 contains 13 residues. The trim removed 5 bases at V and 7 bases at J, leaving 6 bases unmatched.

The chain couples TRBV20-1 to TRBJ2-4; D is uncertain. The CDR3 loop spans 14 amino acids. Germline values: CDR1 DFQATT, CDR2 SNEGSKA (reference sequence). Trimming stripped 3 bases from V and 9 bases from J, with 18 bases between. CDR3 DNA: TGCAGTGCTAGTGAAAGGCAGGTTGGAACCATTCAGTACTTC. It encodes CSASERQVGTIQYF.

This clonotype was seen many times. This chain connects TRBV5-1 to TRBJ1-2; 9 bases are a match to TRBD1. Per the germline V gene, CDR1 is SGHRS and CDR2 is YFSETQ. The J segment lost 4 bases and the V segment lost 3 bases, leaving 4 bases of the junction unmatched. This CDR3 contains 14 residues. This CDR3 is CASSWGQGVYGYTF. The CDR3 coding sequence is TGCGCCAGCAGCTGGGGACAGGGCGTCTATGGCTACACCTTC.

This clonotype showed up many times. The V gene is TRBV6-2 or TRBV6-3, the J gene TRBJ1-2; 7 bases fit TRBD1. CDR1 and CDR2 (germline): MNHEY, SVGEGT. CDR3 length equals 14 residues. With V trimmed by 7 bases and J by 2 bases, 7 bases remained unmatched. CDR3 amino acids: CASTEPRGNYGYTF. The CDR3 DNA reads TGTGCCAGCACCGAACCCAGGGGGAACTATGGCTACACCTTC.

In its sample, this clonotype was seen many times. V usage is TRBV2 and J usage is TRBJ1-1; 7 nucleotides match TRBD1. The length of the CDR3 is 16 residues. Germline V lookup: CDR1 SNHLY, CDR2 FYNNEI. V shed 3 bases, J shed 1 base, and the junction held 8 bases outside the gene matches. CDR3 loop: CASSDETGTWNTEAFF. DNA of the CDR3: TGTGCCAGCAGTGACGAGACAGGGACATGGAACACTGAAGCTTTCTTT.

This clonotype has ten or more counts. This chain uses TRBV6-5 with TRBJ1-6; TRBD1 agrees at 9 bases. The CDR3 totals 17 residues. Germline CDR1 MNHEY, CDR2 SVGAGI. V shed 3 bases, J shed 9 bases, and the junction held 12 bases outside the gene matches. CDR3 sequence reads: CASSYWVPGQGGSPLHF. The CDR3 DNA reads TGTGCCAGCAGTTATTGGGTCCCGGGACAGGGTGGTTCACCCCTCCACTTT.